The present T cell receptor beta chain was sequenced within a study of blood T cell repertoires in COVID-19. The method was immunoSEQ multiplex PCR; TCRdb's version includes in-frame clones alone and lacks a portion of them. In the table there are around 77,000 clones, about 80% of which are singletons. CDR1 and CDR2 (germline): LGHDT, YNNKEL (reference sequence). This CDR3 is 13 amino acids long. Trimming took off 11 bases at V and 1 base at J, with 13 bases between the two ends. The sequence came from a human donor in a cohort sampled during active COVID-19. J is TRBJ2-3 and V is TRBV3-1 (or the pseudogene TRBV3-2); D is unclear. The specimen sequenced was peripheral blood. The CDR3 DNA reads TGTGCCTCAGAGGTTTCCGGCACAGATACGCAGTATTTT. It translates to CASEVSGTDTQYF.